This is a list of T cell receptor beta chains from one sample in a study of blood T cell repertoires in COVID-19. Sequencing was performed with immunoSEQ multiplex PCR; in TCRdb, only in-frame clones are kept and a portion is missing. The sample lists approximately 300,000 clones, 86% occurring once. The source material was peripheral blood. The receptors come from a woman aged 50 to 65 with acute or convalescent COVID-19. Each CDR3 is given with its conserved first and last residue. Each record gives: V gene, D gene, J gene, CDR3 length, CDR3 protein. D genes are given only for firm matches.

TRBV6-5,TRBD1,TRBJ1-6,15,CASRDRDSYNSPLHF
TRBV29-1,-,TRBJ1-2,12,CSGEGADYGYTF
TRBV20-1,-,TRBJ1-5,10,CRETQPPQHF
TRBV2,TRBD1,TRBJ1-2,15,CASSVFGDSGYGYTF
TRBV28,-,TRBJ2-1,17,CASSITFVGSPAGEQFF
TRBV28,TRBD1,TRBJ1-5,14,CASSLAGGDQPQHF
TRBV3-1/TRBV3-2,-,TRBJ1-2,14,CASSRTGSDYGYTF
TRBV14,-,TRBJ1-5,13,CASSQDPIQPQHF
TRBV6-2/TRBV6-3,TRBD2,TRBJ2-1,16,CASSVPGGSSYNEQFF
TRBV4-2,TRBD1,TRBJ2-5,16,CASSRGTAKLQETQYF
TRBV18,-,TRBJ1-2,12,CASSHEPYGYTF
TRBV5-5,TRBD1,TRBJ2-7,15,CASKTGLQISYEQYF
TRBV7-9,-,TRBJ2-7,13,CASSLRESLEQYF
TRBV19,TRBD1,TRBJ2-7,14,CASSTLTGGYEQYF
TRBV7-2,TRBD2,TRBJ2-5,18,CASSLGTSGRANQETQYF
TRBV5-1,-,TRBJ2-1,11,CASSAYNEQFF
TRBV15,TRBD1,TRBJ1-4,17,CATSRLAGGPTNEKLFF
TRBV6-5,-,TRBJ1-2,14,CASTNRPRTGGYTF
TRBV6-5,TRBD1,TRBJ1-1,12,CASRQGGTEAFF
TRBV7-9,-,TRBJ1-2,13,CASSPGQTYGYTF
TRBV9,TRBD1,TRBJ2-5,16,CASSVAGTGGRETQYF
TRBV29-1,-,TRBJ2-7,13,CSMPIIDSHEQYF
TRBV18,TRBD2,TRBJ2-1,18,CASSPLLFREGPYNEQFF
TRBV28,-,TRBJ1-1,15,CASSSHQIMNTEAFF
TRBV23-1,TRBD1,TRBJ1-5,18,CASSPRTGFGDSNQPQHF
TRBV30,TRBD1,TRBJ1-2,15,CAWRRPGQGEYGYTF
TRBV28,-,TRBJ2-7,15,CASSLPGAVSYEQYF
TRBV14,-,TRBJ2-5,14,CASSQGTSWETQYF
TRBV7-2,-,TRBJ2-3,14,CASSLMEDSDTQYF
TRBV5-6,-,TRBJ1-1,12,CASSLGVGVAFF
TRBV27,TRBD1,TRBJ1-3,17,CASSRQGRTGSGNTIYF
TRBV29-1,TRBD2,TRBJ2-7,14,CSVLGTSGAYEQYF
TRBV29-1,-,TRBJ2-7,13,CSVRQGNSYEQYF
TRBV30,TRBD2,TRBJ2-1,13,CAWSEREGQEQFF
TRBV7-2,TRBD2,TRBJ2-7,16,CASSFTGGRNAYEQYF
TRBV4-1,-,TRBJ2-3,13,CASSLGATDTQYF
TRBV7-2,-,TRBJ1-1,14,CASSFITRSTEAFF
TRBV4-1,-,TRBJ1-5,17,CASSQNPRGGSNQPQHF
TRBV25-1,TRBD2,TRBJ2-7,15,CASSELVGGPIEQYF
TRBV28,-,TRBJ2-7,13,CASSLSGGREQYF
TRBV18,TRBD1,TRBJ1-3,17,CASSPLGQGVSGNTIYF
TRBV14,-,TRBJ1-3,13,CASSQLAGNTIYF
TRBV27,-,TRBJ1-5,15,CASSPWGEGNQPQHF
TRBV9,TRBD2,TRBJ2-7,15,CASSFSTSGRGEQYF
TRBV5-1,TRBD2,TRBJ2-3,17,CASSLGSSGKITDTQYF
TRBV5-8,-,TRBJ1-1,13,CASSLSMNTEAFF
TRBV7-2,-,TRBJ1-6,17,CASSLVVGGGLGSPLHF
TRBV5-4,TRBD1,TRBJ1-4,14,CASSKGQANEKLFF
TRBV9,TRBD1,TRBJ2-3,14,CASSSPGQSDTQYF
TRBV5-1,TRBD2,TRBJ2-7,15,CASSLVPAGASEQYF
TRBV29-1,TRBD1,TRBJ2-3,13,CSVAGQGSDTQYF
TRBV30,-,TRBJ1-1,14,CAWRAGTMNTEAFF
TRBV10-2,-,TRBJ1-6,16,CASSVNFGVVGSPLHF
TRBV11-2,TRBD1,TRBJ1-1,16,CASSSRGTGAIREAFF